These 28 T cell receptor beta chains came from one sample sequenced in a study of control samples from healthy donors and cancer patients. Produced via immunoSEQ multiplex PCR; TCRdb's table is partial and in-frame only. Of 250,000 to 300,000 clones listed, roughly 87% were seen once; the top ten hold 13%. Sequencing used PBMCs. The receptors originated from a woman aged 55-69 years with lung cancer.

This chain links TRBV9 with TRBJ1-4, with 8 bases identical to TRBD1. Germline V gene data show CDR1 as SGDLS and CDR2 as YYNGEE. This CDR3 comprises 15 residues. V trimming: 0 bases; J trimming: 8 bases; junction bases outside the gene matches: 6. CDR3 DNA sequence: TGTGCCAGCAGCGTAGAGACAGGGGTACGAGAAAAACTGTTTTTT. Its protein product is CASSVETGVREKLFF.

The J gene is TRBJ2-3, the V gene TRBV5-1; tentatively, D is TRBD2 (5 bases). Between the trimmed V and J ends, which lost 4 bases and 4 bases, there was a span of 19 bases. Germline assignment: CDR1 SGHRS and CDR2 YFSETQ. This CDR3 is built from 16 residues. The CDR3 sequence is CASSPYNRGGADTQYF. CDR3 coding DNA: TGCGCCAGCAGCCCCTATAATCGGGGTGGAGCAGATACGCAGTATTTT.

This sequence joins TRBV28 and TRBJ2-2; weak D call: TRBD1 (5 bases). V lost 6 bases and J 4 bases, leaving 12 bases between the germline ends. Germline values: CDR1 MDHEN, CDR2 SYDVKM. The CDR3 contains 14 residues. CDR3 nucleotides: TGTGCCAGCAGACGGCAGGGTGTCACCGGGGAGCTGTTTTTT. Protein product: CASRRQGVTGELFF. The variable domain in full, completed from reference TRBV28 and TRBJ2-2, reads DVKVTQSSRYLVKRTGEKVFLECVQDMDHENMFWYRQDPGLGLRLIYFSYDVKMKEKGDIPEGYSVSREKKERFSLILESASTNQTSMYLCASRRQGVTGELFFGEGSRLTVL.

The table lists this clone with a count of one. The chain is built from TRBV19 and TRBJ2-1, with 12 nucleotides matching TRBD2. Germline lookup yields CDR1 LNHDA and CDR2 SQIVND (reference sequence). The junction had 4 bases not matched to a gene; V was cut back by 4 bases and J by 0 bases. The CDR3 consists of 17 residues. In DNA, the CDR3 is TGTGCCAGTAGTACGACTAGCGGGGGAAGCTCCTACAATGAGCAGTTCTTC. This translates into CASSTTSGGSSYNEQFF. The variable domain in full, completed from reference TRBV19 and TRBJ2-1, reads DGGITQSPKYLFRKEGQNVTLSCEQNLNHDAMYWYRQDPGQGLRLIYYSQIVNDFQKGDIAEGYSVSREKKESFPLTVTSAQKNPTAFYLCASSTTSGGSSYNEQFFGPGTRLTVL.

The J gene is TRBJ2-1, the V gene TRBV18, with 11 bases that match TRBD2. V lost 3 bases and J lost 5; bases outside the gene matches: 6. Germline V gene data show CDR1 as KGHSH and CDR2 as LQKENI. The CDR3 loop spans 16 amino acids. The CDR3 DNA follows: TGTGCCAGCTCACCGGGTAGCGGGGGGGCCAACAATGAGCAGTTCTTC. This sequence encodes CASSPGSGGANNEQFF.

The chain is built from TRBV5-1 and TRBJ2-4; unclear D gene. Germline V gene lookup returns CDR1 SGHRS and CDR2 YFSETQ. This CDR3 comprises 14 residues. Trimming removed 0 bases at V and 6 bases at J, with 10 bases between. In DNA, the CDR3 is TGCGCCAGCAGCTTGGGGCTAGTCTCAAACATTCAGTACTTC. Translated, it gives CASSLGLVSNIQYF.

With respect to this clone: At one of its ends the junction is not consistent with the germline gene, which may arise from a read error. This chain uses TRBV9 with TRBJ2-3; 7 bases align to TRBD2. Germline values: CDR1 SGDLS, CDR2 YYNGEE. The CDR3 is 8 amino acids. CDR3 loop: CDWRGTYF. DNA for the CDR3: TGCGACTGGCGGGGGACGTATTTT.

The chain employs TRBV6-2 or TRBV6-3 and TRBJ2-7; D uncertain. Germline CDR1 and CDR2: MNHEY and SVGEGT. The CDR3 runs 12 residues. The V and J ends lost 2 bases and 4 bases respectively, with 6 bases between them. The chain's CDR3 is CASSYMGYEQYF. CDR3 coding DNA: TGTGCCAGCAGTTACATGGGATACGAGCAGTACTTC.

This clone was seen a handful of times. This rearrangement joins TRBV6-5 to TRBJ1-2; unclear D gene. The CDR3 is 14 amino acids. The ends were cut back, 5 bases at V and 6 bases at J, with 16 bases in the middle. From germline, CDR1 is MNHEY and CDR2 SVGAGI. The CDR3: CASSLFRGQDGYTF. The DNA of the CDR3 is TGTGCCAGCAGTCTATTCAGAGGGCAGGATGGCTACACCTTC.

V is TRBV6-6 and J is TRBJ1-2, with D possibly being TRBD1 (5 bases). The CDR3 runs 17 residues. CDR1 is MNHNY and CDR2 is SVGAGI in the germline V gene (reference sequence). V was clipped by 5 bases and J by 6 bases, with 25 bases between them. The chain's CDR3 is CASSPDPQLGVVNGYTF. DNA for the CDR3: TGTGCCAGCAGTCCCGATCCCCAGCTGGGGGTCGTGAATGGCTACACCTTC.

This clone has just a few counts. This chain's CDR3 is CASSYGLAVGELFF. CDR3 nucleotide sequence: TGTGCCAGCAGTTACGGACTAGCGGTCGGGGAGCTGTTTTTT. J is TRBJ2-2 and V is TRBV7-2; 10 bases are shared with TRBD2. This CDR3 has 14 residues. CDR1 is SGHTA and CDR2 is FQGNSA in the germline V gene. The junction had 5 bases not matched to a gene; V was cut back by 6 bases and J by 7 bases.

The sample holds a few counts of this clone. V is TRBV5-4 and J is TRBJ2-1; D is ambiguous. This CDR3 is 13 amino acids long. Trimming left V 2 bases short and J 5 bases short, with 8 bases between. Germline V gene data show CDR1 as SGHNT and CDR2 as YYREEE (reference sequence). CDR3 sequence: CASSLSRNNEQFF. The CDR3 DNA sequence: TGTGCCAGCAGCTTATCTAGGAACAATGAGCAGTTCTTC.

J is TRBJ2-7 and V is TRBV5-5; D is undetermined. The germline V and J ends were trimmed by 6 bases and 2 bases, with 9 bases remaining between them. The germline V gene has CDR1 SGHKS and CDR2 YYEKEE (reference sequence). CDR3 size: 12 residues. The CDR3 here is CASISGPYEQYF. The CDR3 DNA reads TGTGCCAGCATATCCGGCCCCTACGAGCAGTACTTC.

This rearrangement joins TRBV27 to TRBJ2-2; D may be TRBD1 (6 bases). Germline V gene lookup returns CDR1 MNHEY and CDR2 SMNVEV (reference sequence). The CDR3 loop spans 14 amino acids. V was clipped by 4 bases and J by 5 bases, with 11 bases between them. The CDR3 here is CASSSGTLTGELFF. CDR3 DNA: TGTGCCAGCAGTTCCGGGACACTGACCGGGGAGCTGTTTTTT.

CDR3 sequence: CASSPTAGGNTGELFF. The CDR3, as DNA: TGCGCCAGCAGCCCCACGGCGGGGGGGAACACCGGGGAGCTGTTTTTT. The chain is built from TRBV5-1 and TRBJ2-2; 8 nucleotides line up with TRBD2. Germline CDR1 reads SGHRS; CDR2 reads YFSETQ. With 4 bases clipped from V and 1 base from J, the junction kept 6 bases outside the gene matches. The CDR3 loop spans 16 amino acids.

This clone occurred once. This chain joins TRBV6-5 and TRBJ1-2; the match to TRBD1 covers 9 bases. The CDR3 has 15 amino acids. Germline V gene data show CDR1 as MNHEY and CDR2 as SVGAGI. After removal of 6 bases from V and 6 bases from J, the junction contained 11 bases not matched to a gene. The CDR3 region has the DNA TGTGCCAGCAGCTCGGCGCCGGGACAGGGAAATGGCTACACCTTC. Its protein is CASSSAPGQGNGYTF.

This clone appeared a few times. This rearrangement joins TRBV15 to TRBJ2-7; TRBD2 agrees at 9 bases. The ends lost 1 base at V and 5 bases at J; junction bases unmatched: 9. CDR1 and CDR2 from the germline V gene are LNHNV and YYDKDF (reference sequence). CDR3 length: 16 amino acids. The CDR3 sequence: CATSRVAGGSRDEQYF. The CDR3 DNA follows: TGTGCCACCAGCAGAGTTGCGGGAGGGTCGAGGGACGAGCAGTACTTC. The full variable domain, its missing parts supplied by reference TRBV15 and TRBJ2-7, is DAMVIQNPRYQVTQFGKPVTLSCSQTLNHNVMYWYQQKSSQAPKLLFHYYDKDFNNEADTPDNFQSRRPNTSFCFLDIRSPGLGDTAMYLCATSRVAGGSRDEQYFGPGTRLTVT.

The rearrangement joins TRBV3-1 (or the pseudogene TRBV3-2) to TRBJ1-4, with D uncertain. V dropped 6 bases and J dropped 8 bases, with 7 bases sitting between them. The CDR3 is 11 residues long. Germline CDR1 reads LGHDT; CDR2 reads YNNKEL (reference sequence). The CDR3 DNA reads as TGTGCCAGCAGAGGATCGGAAAAACTGTTTTTT. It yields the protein CASRGSEKLFF.

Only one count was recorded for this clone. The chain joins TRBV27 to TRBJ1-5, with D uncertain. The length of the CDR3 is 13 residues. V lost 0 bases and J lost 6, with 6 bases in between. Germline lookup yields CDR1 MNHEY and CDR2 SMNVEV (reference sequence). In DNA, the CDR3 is TGTGCCAGCAGTTTATCCCAGATTCAGCCCCAGCATTTT. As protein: CASSLSQIQPQHF.

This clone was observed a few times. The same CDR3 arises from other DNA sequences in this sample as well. In DNA, the CDR3 is TGTGCCAGCAGCCAACGCCCTACTGGCAATCAGCCCCAGCATTTT. It specifies CASSQRPTGNQPQHF. The chain uses TRBV3-1 (or the pseudogene TRBV3-2) and TRBJ1-5; no clear D. V lost 2 bases and J 2 bases, leaving 10 bases between the germline ends. The CDR3 consists of 15 residues. Germline V CDR1 and CDR2: LGHDT, YNNKEL (reference sequence).

This chain's CDR3 is CASSSGQGNNQPQHF. In DNA, the CDR3 is TGTGCCAGCAGTTCGGGACAGGGGAACAATCAGCCCCAGCATTTT. The chain combines TRBV28 with TRBJ1-5; TRBD1 aligns across 10 bases. The CDR3 has 15 residues. Germline V gives CDR1 MDHEN, CDR2 SYDVKM. V was clipped by 4 bases and J by 3 bases; unmatched bases: 3.

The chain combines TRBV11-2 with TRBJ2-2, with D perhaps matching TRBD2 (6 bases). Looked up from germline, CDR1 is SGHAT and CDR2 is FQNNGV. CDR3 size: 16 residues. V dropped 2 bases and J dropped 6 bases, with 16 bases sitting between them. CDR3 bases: TGTGCCAGCAGCTTAAAATTTGGAGGGGTTGCCGGGGAGCTGTTTTTT. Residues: CASSLKFGGVAGELFF.

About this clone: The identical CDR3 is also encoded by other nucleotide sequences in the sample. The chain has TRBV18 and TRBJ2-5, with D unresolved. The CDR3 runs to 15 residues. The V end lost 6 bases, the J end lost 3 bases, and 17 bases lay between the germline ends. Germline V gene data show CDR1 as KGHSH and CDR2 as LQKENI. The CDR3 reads CASSPWTEHKETQYF. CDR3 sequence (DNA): TGTGCCAGCTCGCCATGGACGGAACACAAAGAGACCCAGTACTTC.

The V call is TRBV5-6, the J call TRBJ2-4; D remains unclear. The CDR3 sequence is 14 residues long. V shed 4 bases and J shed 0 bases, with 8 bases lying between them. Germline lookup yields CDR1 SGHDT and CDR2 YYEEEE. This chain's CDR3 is CASSPPAAKNIQYF. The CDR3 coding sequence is TGTGCCAGCAGCCCCCCTGCAGCCAAAAACATTCAGTACTTC.

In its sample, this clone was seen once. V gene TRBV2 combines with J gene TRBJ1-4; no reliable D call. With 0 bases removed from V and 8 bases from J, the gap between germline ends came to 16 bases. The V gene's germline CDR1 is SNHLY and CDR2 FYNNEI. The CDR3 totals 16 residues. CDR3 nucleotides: TGTGCCAGCAGTGAAGCGCGGTCCTCTACACCGGAAAAACTGTTTTTT. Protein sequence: CASSEARSSTPEKLFF.

CDR3: CASSPANANYGYTF. CDR3 nucleotides: TGTGCCAGCAGCCCGGCGAACGCTAACTATGGCTACACCTTC. The rearrangement links TRBV5-5 to TRBJ1-2; D uncertain. Germline assignment: CDR1 SGHKS and CDR2 YYEKEE (reference sequence). This CDR3 contains 14 residues. The ends were cut back, 4 bases at V and 0 bases at J, with 10 bases in the middle.

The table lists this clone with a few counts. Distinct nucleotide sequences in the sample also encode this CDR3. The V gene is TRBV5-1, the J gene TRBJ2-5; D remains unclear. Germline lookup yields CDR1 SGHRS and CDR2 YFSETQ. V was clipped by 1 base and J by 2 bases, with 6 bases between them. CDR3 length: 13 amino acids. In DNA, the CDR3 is TGCGCCAGCAGCTTGACACCGCAAGAGACCCAGTACTTC. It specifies CASSLTPQETQYF.

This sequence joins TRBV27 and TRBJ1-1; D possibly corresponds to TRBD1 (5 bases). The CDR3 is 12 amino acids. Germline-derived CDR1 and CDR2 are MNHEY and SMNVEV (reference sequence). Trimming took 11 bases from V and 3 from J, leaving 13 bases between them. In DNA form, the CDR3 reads TGTGCCTCTGGGGGGAGTCACACTGAAGCTTTCTTT. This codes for CASGGSHTEAFF.